The T cell receptor (beta chain) under discussion was sequenced for a study of blood T cell repertoires in COVID-19. Overall study context: Material from acute and convalescent COVID-19 was sourced from the United States, Italy and Spain. From T cells, B-cell-depleted T cells, or PBMCs came the material, which was cDNA or gDNA.

During active infection, Seattle patients enrolled and were then monitored through disease. The CDR3 is 15 residues long. With 8 bases clipped from V and 7 bases from J, the junction kept 11 bases outside the gene matches. Germline CDR1 SGHTA, CDR2 FQGTGA. Generated by immunoSEQ multiplex PCR, the TCRdb table keeps only in-frame clones and is missing some. The table shows about 68,000 clones, with about 91% occurring only once. The sequence was collected from a man between 35 and 55 years old with COVID-19, enrolled during active disease. The material sequenced was peripheral blood. The J gene is TRBJ2-1, the V gene TRBV7-3, with 10 bases fitting TRBD2. This CDR3 is CASSGASGGGNEQFF. As DNA, the CDR3 is TGTGCCAGCTCAGGGGCTAGCGGGGGAGGTAATGAGCAGTTCTTC.